This TCR beta chain was identified during a study of blood T cell repertoires in COVID-19. Turning to the study itself: Material from acute and convalescent COVID-19 was sourced from the United States, Italy and Spain. The analysed material was cDNA or gDNA that came from T cells, B-cell-depleted T cells, or PBMCs.

Patients at the Seattle site were enrolled during active infection and followed longitudinally. Original processing notes: Reference gene primer amplification yielded estimated nucleated cell counts. Assay: immunoSEQ multiplex PCR; the TCRdb copy retains only in-frame clones and omits some. The V and J calls and clone size are taken from that table; D and trimming were inferred from the DNA. The table records approximately 300,000 clones, around 90% of them present only once. Germline CDR1 MNHEY, CDR2 SVGAGI. Trimming took off 6 bases at V and 5 bases at J, with 10 bases between the two ends. The CDR3 covers 12 residues.

The sample comprised peripheral blood. The receptor's source is a woman aged 45-65 years with COVID-19, enrolled during active disease. The rearrangement joins TRBV6-5 to TRBJ2-5; no clear D gene. In DNA form, the CDR3 reads TGTGCCAGCAGGCGGTGGAAGGAGACCCAGTACTTC. The encoded protein is CASRRWKETQYF.